The entry below describes one TCR beta chain. The antigen is not known. The data belong to a study of a mutant IDH1 vaccine in newly diagnosed glioma. The overall study: V12 came at week 35, V13 at week 47.

Between the trimmed V and J ends, which lost 7 bases and 0 bases, there was a span of 10 bases. The CDR3 sequence is 13 residues long. Overall study results and limits: Of the patients, approximately 93% had vaccine-induced immune responses. Changes in the top peripheral T cell clonotypes seemingly had no bearing on pseudoprogression.

As to time point: week 35, safety follow-up. The content of each vaccine dose was 300 ug of mutant IDH1 20-mer peptide, and topical imiquimod accompanied it. Weeks 1, 3, 5, 7, 11, 15, 19 and 23 were when patients received their eight vaccinations. Sequencing used immunoSEQ multiplex PCR; TCRdb keeps in-frame clones, though not all of them. Altogether about 45,000 clones are present, 85% to 95% being singletons, with the ten largest covering approximately 2.5%. This sample comprised PBMCs, obtained from a glioma patient whose treatment included an IDH1 peptide vaccine. J is TRBJ2-7 and V is TRBV23-1, with D uncertain. TRBV23-1 is treated as an ORF (open reading frame) with a function not yet certain. The TCR sequence derives from a middle-aged man with glioma. The CDR3 here is CASTQGLSYEQYF. The CDR3 DNA sequence: TGCGCCAGCACGCAAGGCCTCTCCTACGAGCAGTACTTC.